This TCR beta chain was sequenced during a study of T-cell memory formation after mild COVID-19. On the study more broadly: Most TCR clusters belonged to a single donor.

A word on this clonotype: Antigen specificity is unknown.

The CDR3 totals 13 residues. V was clipped by 10 bases and J by 2 bases, with 13 bases between them. Germline lookup yields CDR1 ENHRY and CDR2 SYGVKD. The study, taken as a whole, reports: Clones that got smaller from day 15 to 85 had even CD4/CD8, while clones growing later tipped toward CD4+.

TCR alpha and TCR beta cDNA libraries with sample barcodes and UMIs came from 5'RACE using constant-segment primers. TCRdb redid the calling of the 5' RACE reads with MiXCR, one entry per CDR3 protein. This table has a few hundred thousand distinct CDR3 sequences, roughly 10% appearing once. The sequence was collected from a man aged 18 to 29 who had mild COVID-19 (a few samples of this study predate the infection). Cell type and time point are not known. The sample was PBMCs or a T cell subset sorted from them (not recorded which). This chain connects TRBV10-3 to TRBJ2-3; D might be TRBD2 (5 bases). The CDR3 sequence is CATAGLNTDTQYF. The CDR3 DNA follows: TGTGCCACCGCTGGACTCAACACAGATACGCAGTATTTT.